The entry that follows covers one T cell receptor (beta chain) sequence. This may come from a read error, since a much larger clone is one base off. This specimen comes from a study of molecular identifiers for immune sequencing clone quantification. With 7 bases removed from V and 3 bases from J, the gap between germline ends came to 15 bases. Per germline, CDR1 SQVTM and CDR2 ANQGSEA. The CDR3 length is 13 residues. TCRdb called the PCR reads again in MiXCR, with one record for every CDR3 protein. The table lists a few hundred thousand distinct CDR3 sequences, roughly 24% of them singletons, with roughly 0.7% in the top ten.

The chain uses TRBV29-1 and TRBJ1-1; D unclear. Sequencing used naive CD8+ T cells from blood, with Jurkat cell RNA spiked in. Regarding subset: FACS-sorted CD8+CD4-CCR7+CD45RA+ naive T cells. The source is a human donor in good health. Some libraries in this study had Jurkat cell RNA spiked in. CDR3 loop: CSGTVGRYTEAFF. The CDR3 DNA reads as TGCAGCGGTACAGTGGGCAGGTACACTGAAGCTTTCTTT.